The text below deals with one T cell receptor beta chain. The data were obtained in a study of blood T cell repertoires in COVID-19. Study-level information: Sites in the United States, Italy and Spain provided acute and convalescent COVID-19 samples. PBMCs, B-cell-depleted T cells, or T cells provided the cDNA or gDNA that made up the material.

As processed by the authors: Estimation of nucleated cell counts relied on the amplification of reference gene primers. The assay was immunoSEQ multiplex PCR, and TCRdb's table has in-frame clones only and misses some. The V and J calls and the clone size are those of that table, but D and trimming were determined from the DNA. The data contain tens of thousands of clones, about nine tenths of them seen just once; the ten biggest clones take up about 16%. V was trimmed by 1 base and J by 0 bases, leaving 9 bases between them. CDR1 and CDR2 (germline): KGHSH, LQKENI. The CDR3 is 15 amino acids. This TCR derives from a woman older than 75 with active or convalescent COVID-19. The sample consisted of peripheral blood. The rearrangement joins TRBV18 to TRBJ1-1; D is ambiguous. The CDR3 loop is CASSPLESMNTEAFF. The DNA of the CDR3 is TGTGCCAGCTCACCACTCGAAAGCATGAACACTGAAGCTTTCTTT.